This TCR beta chain stems from a study of blood T cell repertoires in COVID-19. The germline V gene has CDR1 MNHEY and CDR2 SVGEGT. V lost 0 bases to trimming and J lost 8 bases, with 19 bases between them. The CDR3 covers 16 residues. Sequenced by immunoSEQ multiplex PCR; TCRdb stores in-frame clones only, minus some. The repertoire includes about 260,000 clones, approximately 88% of them detected once, and 10% to 13% sits in the top ten. V is TRBV6-2 or TRBV6-3 and J is TRBJ1-2, with D possibly being TRBD1 (6 bases). This receptor was taken from a woman between 65 and 79 years old with COVID-19, enrolled during active disease. The sequenced material came from peripheral blood. Here the CDR3 reads CASSYSTPGTPGGYTF. The CDR3 nucleotides read TGTGCCAGCAGTTACTCGACCCCCGGGACACCGGGCGGCTACACCTTC.